This T cell receptor (beta chain) was identified in a study of T cells after posttransplantation cyclophosphamide. To note about this clone: The antigen remains undetermined.

TCRdb keeps only in-frame clones here, not all; method: immunoSEQ multiplex PCR. This table has about 52,000 clones, 94% appearing once. The CDR3 sequence is 15 residues long. Germline CDR1 and CDR2: MGHRA and YSYEKL. V lost 4 bases to trimming and J lost 9 bases, with 19 bases between them. Study-level points and caveats: TRB overlap between skin or GI tissue T cells and blood was limited.

The clonotype comes from a woman under 40 in good health and a related stem cell transplant donor. This chain links TRBV4-1 with TRBJ2-1; the D gene is possibly TRBD2 (5 bases). The sample was PBMCs. The CDR3 spells CASSPPGRRTSEQFF. CDR3 in DNA: TGCGCCAGCAGCCCCCCCGGGCGGAGAACTAGTGAGCAGTTCTTC.